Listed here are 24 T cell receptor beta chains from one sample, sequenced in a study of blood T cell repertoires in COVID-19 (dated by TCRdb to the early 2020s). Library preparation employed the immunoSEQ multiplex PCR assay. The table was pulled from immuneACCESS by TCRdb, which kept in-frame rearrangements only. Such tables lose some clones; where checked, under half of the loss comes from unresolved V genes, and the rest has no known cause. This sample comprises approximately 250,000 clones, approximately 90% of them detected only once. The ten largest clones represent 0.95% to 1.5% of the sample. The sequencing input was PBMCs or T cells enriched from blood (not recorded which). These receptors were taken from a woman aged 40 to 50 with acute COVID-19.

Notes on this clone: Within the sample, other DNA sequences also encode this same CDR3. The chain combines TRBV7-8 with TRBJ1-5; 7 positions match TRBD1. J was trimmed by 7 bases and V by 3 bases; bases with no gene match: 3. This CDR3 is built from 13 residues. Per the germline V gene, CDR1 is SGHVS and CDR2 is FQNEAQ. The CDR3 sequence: CASSFDRDQPQHF. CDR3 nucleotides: TGTGCCAGCAGCTTCGACAGGGACCAGCCCCAGCATTTT.

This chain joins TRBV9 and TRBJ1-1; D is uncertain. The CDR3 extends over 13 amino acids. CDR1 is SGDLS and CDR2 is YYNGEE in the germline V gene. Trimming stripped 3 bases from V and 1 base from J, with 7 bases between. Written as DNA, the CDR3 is TGTGCCAGCAGCGCACTCCCGAACACTGAAGCTTTCTTT. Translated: CASSALPNTEAFF.

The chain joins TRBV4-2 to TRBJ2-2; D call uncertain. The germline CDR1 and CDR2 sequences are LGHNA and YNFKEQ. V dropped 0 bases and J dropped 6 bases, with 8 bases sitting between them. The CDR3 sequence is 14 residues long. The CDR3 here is CASSQDAVSGELFF. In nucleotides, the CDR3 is TGTGCCAGCAGCCAAGATGCGGTGTCCGGGGAGCTGTTTTTT.

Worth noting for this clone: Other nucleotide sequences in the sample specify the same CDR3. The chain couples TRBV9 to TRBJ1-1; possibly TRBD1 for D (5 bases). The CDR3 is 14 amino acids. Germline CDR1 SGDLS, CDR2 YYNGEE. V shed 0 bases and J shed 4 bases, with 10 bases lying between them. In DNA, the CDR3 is TGTGCCAGCAGCGTAGTGGGGGGGGGCACTGAAGCTTTCTTT. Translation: CASSVVGGGTEAFF.

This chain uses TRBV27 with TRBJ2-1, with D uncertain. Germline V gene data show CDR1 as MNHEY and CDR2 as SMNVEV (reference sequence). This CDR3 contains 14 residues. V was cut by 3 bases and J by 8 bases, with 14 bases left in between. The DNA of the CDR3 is TGTGCCAGCAGTTTTGGGCCCCCGGTCGATGAGCAGTTCTTC. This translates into CASSFGPPVDEQFF.

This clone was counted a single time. As DNA, the CDR3 is TGTGCCAGCAGCGTAAATAGCGGGAGCCCCAATGAGCAGTTCTTC. Amino acids: CASSVNSGSPNEQFF. The chain links TRBV9 to TRBJ2-1, with 9 bases fitting TRBD2. Germline assignment: CDR1 SGDLS and CDR2 YYNGEE. The CDR3 runs to 15 residues. J was trimmed by 6 bases and V by 1 base; bases with no gene match: 5.

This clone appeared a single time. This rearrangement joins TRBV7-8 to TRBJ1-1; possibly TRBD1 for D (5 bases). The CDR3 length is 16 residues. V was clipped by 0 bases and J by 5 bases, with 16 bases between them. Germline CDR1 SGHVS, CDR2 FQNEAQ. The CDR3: CASSLAAGLLRTEAFF. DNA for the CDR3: TGTGCCAGCAGCTTAGCGGCAGGGCTATTGAGGACTGAAGCTTTCTTT. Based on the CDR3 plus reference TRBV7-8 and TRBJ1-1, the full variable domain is GAGVSQSPRYKVAKRGQDVALRCDPISGHVSLFWYQQALGQGPEFLTYFQNEAQLDKSGLPSDRFFAERPEGSVSTLKIQRTQQEDSAVYLCASSLAAGLLRTEAFFGQGTRLTVV.

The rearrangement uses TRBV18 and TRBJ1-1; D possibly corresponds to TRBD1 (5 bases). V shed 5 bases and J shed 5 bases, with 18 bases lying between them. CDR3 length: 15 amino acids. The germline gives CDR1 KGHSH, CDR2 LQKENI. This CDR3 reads CASSSTGGASTEAFF. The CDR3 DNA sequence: TGTGCCAGCTCATCAACGGGGGGAGCGAGTACTGAAGCTTTCTTT.

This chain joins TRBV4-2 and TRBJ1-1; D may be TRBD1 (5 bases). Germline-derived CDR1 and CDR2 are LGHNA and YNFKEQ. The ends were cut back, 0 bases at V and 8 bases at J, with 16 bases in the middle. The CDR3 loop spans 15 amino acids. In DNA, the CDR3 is TGTGCCAGCAGCCAAGATCGGGGGGTCGGCAAAGAAGCTTTCTTT. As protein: CASSQDRGVGKEAFF.

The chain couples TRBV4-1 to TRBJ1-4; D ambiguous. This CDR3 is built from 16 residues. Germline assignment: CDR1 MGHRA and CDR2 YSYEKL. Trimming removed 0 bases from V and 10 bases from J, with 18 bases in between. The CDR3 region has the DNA TGCGCCAGCAGCCAAGACCGTGGCGGGTTAGGTGGAAAACTGTTTTTT. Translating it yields CASSQDRGGLGGKLFF.

Written as DNA, the CDR3 is TGTGCCAGCAGTTTCTTACAGGGATTAAATGAAAAACTGTTTTTT. This gives the protein CASSFLQGLNEKLFF. This chain links TRBV28 with TRBJ1-4; tentative D call: TRBD1 (6 bases). Germline-derived CDR1 and CDR2 are MDHEN and SYDVKM. Trimming shortened V by 3 bases and J by 5 bases, and 13 bases separated the two germline ends. CDR3 length equals 15 residues.

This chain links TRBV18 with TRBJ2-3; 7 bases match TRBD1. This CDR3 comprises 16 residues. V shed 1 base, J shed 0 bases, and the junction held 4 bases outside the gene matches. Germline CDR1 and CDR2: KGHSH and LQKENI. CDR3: CASSPRGQSSTDTQYF. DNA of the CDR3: TGTGCCAGCTCACCACGGGGACAGTCTAGCACAGATACGCAGTATTTT. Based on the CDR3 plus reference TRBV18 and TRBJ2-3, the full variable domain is NAGVMQNPRHLVRRRGQEARLRCSPMKGHSHVYWYRQLPEEGLKFMVYLQKENIIDESGMPKERFSAEFPKEGPSILRIQQVVRGDSAAYFCASSPRGQSSTDTQYFGPGTRLTVL.

The CDR3 protein is CASSWTGATEAFF. Here the CDR3 DNA reads TGTGCCAGCAGTTGGACAGGGGCAACTGAAGCTTTCTTT. The chain uses TRBV7-9 and TRBJ1-1; 9 nucleotides match TRBD1. Germline CDR1 reads SEHNR; CDR2 reads FQNEAQ (reference sequence). Losses at the gene ends were 6 bases for V and 5 bases for J; bases not matched to a gene: 4. This CDR3 comprises 13 residues.

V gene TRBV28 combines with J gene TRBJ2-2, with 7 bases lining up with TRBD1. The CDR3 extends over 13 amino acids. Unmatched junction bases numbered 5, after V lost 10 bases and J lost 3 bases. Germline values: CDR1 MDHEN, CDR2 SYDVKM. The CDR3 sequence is CAITGQHTGELFF. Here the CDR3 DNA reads TGTGCCATTACGGGACAGCACACCGGGGAGCTGTTTTTT.

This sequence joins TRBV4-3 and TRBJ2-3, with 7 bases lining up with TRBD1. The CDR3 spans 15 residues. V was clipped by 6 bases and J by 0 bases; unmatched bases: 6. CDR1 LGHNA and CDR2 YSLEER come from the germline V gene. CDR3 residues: CASSRGQESTDTQYF. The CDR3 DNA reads TGCGCCAGCAGTCGCGGACAGGAGAGCACAGATACGCAGTATTTT.

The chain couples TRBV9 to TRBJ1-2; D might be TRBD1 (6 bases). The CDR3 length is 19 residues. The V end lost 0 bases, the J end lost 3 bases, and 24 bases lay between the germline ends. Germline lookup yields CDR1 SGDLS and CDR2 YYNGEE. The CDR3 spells CASSVASSNTGTSYYGYTF. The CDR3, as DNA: TGTGCCAGCAGCGTAGCCTCTAGTAATACCGGGACAAGCTACTATGGCTACACCTTC.

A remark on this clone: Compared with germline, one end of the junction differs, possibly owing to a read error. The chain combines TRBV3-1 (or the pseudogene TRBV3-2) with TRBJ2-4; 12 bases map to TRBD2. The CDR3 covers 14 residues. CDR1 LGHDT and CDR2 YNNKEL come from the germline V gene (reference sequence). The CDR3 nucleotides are TGTGCCAGCAGTACCAGGCTAGCGGGAGGGCCAGTAGACTTC. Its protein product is CASSTRLAGGPVDF.

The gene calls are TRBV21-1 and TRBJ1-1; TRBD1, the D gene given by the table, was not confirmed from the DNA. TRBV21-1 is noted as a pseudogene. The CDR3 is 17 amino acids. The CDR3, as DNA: TGTGCCAGCAGCAAAGCGGAAGATAGGGGGAAGGGCACTGAAGCTTTCTTT. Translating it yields CASSKAEDRGKGTEAFF.

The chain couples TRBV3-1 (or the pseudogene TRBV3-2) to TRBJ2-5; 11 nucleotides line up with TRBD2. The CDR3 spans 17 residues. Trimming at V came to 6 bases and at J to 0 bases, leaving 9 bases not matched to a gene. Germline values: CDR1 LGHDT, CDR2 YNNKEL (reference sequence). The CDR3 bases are TGTGCCAGCAGTTTTCTAGCGGGAGGCCCGTACCAAGAGACCCAGTACTTC. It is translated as CASSFLAGGPYQETQYF.

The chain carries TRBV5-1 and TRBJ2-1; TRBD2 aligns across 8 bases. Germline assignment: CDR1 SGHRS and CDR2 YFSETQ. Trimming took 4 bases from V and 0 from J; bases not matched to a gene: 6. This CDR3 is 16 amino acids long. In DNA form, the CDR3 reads TGCGCCAGCAGCCTAACCGGGACTAGCTCCTACAATGAGCAGTTCTTC. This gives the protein CASSLTGTSSYNEQFF.

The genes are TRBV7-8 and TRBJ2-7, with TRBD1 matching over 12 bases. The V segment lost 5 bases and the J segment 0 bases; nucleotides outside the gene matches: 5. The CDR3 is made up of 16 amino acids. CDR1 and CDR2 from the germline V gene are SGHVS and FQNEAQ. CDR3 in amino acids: CASSQGQGASSYEQYV. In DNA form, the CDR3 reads TGTGCCAGCAGCCAGGGACAGGGGGCGAGCTCCTACGAGCAGTACGTC.

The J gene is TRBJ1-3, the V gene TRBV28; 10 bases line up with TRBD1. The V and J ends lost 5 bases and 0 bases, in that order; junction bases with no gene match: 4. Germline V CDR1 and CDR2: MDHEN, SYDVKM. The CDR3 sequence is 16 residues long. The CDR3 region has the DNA TGTGCCAGCAGTGAGGACAGGGGGGGCTCTGGAAACACCATATATTTT. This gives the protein CASSEDRGGSGNTIYF.

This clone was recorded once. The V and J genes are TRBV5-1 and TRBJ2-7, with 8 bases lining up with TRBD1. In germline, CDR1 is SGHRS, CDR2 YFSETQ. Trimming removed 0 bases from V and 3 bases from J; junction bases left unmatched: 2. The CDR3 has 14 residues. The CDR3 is CASSLAGGGYEQYF. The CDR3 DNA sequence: TGCGCCAGCAGCTTGGCAGGGGGCGGCTACGAGCAGTACTTC.

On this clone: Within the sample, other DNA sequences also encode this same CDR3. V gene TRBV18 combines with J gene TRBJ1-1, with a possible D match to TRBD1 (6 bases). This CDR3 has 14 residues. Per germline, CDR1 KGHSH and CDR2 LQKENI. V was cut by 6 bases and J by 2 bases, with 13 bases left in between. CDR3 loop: CASSPRGGNTEAFF. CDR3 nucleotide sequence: TGTGCCAGCTCCCCTAGGGGGGGCAACACTGAAGCTTTCTTT.